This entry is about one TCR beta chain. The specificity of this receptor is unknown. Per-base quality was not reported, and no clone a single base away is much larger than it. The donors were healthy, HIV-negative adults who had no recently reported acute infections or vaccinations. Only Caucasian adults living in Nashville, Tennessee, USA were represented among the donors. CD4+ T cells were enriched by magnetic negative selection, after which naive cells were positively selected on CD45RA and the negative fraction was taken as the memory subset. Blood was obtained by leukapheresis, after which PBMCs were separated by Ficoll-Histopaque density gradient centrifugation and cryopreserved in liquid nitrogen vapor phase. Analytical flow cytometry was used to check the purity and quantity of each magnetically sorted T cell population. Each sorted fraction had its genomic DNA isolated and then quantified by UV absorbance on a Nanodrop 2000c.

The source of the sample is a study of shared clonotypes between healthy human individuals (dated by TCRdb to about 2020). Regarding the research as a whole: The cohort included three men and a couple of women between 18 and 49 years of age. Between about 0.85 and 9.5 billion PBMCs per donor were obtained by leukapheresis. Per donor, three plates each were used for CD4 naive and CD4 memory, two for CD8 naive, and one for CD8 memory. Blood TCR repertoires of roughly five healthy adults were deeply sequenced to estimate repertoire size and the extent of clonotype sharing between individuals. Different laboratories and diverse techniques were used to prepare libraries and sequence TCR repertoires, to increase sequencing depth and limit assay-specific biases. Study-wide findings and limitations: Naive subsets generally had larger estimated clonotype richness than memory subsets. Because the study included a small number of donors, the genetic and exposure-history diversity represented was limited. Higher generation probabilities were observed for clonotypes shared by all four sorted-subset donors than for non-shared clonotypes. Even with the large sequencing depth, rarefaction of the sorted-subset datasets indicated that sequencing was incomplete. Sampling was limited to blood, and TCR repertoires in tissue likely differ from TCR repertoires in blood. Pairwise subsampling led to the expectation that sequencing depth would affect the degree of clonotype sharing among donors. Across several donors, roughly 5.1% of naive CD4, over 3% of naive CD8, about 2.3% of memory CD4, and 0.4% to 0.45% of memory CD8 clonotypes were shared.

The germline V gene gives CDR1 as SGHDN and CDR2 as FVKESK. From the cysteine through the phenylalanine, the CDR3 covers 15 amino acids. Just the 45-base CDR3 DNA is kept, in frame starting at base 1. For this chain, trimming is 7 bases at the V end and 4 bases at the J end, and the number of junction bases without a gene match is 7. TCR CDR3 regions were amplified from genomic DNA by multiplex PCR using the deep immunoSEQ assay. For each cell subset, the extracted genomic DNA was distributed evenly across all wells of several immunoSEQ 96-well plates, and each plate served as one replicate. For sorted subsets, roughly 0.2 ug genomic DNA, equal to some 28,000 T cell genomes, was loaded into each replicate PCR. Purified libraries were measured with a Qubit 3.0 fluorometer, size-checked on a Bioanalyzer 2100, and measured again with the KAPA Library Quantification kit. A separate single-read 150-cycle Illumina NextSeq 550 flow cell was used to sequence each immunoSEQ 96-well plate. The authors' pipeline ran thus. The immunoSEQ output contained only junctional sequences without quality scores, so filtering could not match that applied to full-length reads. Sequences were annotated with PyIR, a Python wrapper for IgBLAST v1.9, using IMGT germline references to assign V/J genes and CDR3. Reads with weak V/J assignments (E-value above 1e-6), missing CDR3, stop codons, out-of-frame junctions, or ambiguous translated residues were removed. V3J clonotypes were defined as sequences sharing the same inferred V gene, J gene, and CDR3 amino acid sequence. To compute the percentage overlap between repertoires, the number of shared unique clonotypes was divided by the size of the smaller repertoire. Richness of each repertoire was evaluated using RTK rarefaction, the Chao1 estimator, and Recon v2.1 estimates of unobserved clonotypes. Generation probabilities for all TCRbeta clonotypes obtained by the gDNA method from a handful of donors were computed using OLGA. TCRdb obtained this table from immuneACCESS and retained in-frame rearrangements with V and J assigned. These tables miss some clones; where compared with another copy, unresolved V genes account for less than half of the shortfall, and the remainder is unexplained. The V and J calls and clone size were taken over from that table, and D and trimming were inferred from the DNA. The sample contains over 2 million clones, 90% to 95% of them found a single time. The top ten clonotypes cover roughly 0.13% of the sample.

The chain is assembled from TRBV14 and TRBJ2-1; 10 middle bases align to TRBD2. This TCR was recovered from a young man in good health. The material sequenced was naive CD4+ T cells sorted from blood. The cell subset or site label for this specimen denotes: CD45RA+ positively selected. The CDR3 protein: CASTILAGPYNEQFF. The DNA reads TGTGCCAGCACCATACTAGCGGGACCTTACAATGAGCAGTTCTTC.